Below, 21 T cell receptor beta chains from the same sample are listed, as sequenced in a study of CD8+ T cells in alopecia areata. As the sequencing template, cDNA was produced by extracting RNA and reverse transcribing it. Assay used: immunoSEQ multiplex PCR; TCRdb lists only in-frame clones, some missing. The table records around 290,000 clones, about 62% of them present only once. Sample treatment: oral pan-JAK inhibitor, 5-10 mg twice daily. This specimen was CD4+ T cells sorted from blood, taken at week 24, from a patient treated with tofacitinib. The receptor source for this set is a human donor with alopecia areata.

J is TRBJ2-3 and V is TRBV29-1; D possibly corresponds to TRBD2 (6 bases). V shed 3 bases and J shed 6 bases, with 16 bases lying between them. The CDR3 is 14 residues long. CDR1 SQVTM and CDR2 ANQGSEA come from the germline V gene. This CDR3 is CSVDGWKGRDTQYF. In DNA form, the CDR3 reads TGCAGCGTTGATGGATGGAAGGGGAGGGATACGCAGTATTTT.

This chain joins TRBV2 and TRBJ2-5; D is unresolved. CDR3 size: 9 residues. CDR1 SNHLY and CDR2 FYNNEI come from the germline V gene. Trimming took off 9 bases at V and 4 bases at J, with 3 bases between the two ends. Here the CDR3 DNA reads TGTGCCAGAGGAGAGACCCAGTACTTC. Its protein is CARGETQYF.

The chain links TRBV23-1 to TRBJ2-7; 13 bases match TRBD2. TRBV23-1 is annotated as an ORF whose role is uncertain. CDR3 size: 16 residues. Trimming cost V 4 bases and J 3 bases; bases outside gene matches: 6. CDR3 nucleotide sequence: TGCGCCAGCAGTCCTCTGACTAGCGGGGGGCTCTACGAGCAGTACTTC. Its protein product is CASSPLTSGGLYEQYF.

The V and J genes are TRBV28 and TRBJ2-7; D gene ambiguous. V gave up 8 bases and J gave up 3 bases, with 14 bases separating them. In germline, CDR1 is MDHEN, CDR2 SYDVKM. The CDR3 runs 13 residues. The CDR3 bases are TGTGCCAGCTATGGCCCACTGGACTACGAGCAGTACTTC. This encodes CASYGPLDYEQYF.

V usage is TRBV2 and J usage is TRBJ2-7, with D possibly being TRBD2 (5 bases). The CDR3 covers 13 residues. The ends were cut back, 2 bases at V and 4 bases at J, with 9 bases in the middle. Germline V gene sequence: CDR1 SNHLY, CDR2 FYNNEI. In nucleotides, the CDR3 is TGTGCCAGCAGTGAATTTGGGGAGTACGAGCAGTACTTC. This gives the protein CASSEFGEYEQYF.

The rearrangement links TRBV5-6 to TRBJ2-2; 11 bases align to TRBD1. Per the germline V gene, CDR1 is SGHDT and CDR2 is YYEEEE. CDR3 length: 14 residues. The ends lost 4 bases at V and 6 bases at J; junction bases unmatched: 2. The CDR3 loop reads CASSGGQGAGELFF. CDR3 bases: TGTGCCAGCAGCGGGGGACAGGGGGCCGGGGAGCTGTTTTTT.

CDR3 bases: TGCGCCAGCAGCTCGACGGGGCCCTACGAGCAGTACTTC. The encoded protein is CASSSTGPYEQYF. The V call is TRBV5-1, the J call TRBJ2-7; D tentatively fits TRBD1 or TRBD2 (5 bases each). Trimming left V 3 bases short and J 2 bases short, with 9 bases between. Germline loops: CDR1 SGHRS, CDR2 YFSETQ. This CDR3 is 13 amino acids long.

Points on this clone: The sample has other DNA sequences that encode this CDR3 too. The CDR3 protein is CASSLAGNQETQYF. In DNA form, the CDR3 reads TGCGCCAGCAGCTTGGCGGGGAACCAAGAGACCCAGTACTTC. The chain has TRBV5-1 and TRBJ2-5; D is possibly TRBD2 (5 bases). Germline loops: CDR1 SGHRS, CDR2 YFSETQ. This CDR3 spans 14 amino acids. V dropped 0 bases and J dropped 0 bases, with 6 bases sitting between them.

This clone was counted only a few times. The V and J genes are TRBV5-4 and TRBJ1-6; D remains unclear. The V end was cut by 4 bases, the J end by 8 bases, with 10 bases between. Looked up from germline, CDR1 is SGHNT and CDR2 is YYREEE (reference sequence). This CDR3 is 13 amino acids long. The CDR3 region is CASSKDVDSPLHF. The CDR3 DNA reads as TGTGCCAGCAGCAAGGACGTGGATTCACCCCTCCACTTT.

This clone showed up just a few times. V and J are TRBV29-1 and TRBJ2-3; no firm D call. The CDR3 has 12 amino acids. Germline CDR1 SQVTM, CDR2 ANQGSEA. Trimming cost V 2 bases and J 4 bases, with 7 bases left between them. The CDR3: CSVEPSSDTQYF. The CDR3 region has the DNA TGCAGCGTTGAACCTTCTTCAGATACGCAGTATTTT.

This clone was detected a few times. Other DNA sequences of this sample code for an identical CDR3. The genes are TRBV5-4 and TRBJ1-5; D remains ambiguous. V was trimmed by 0 bases and J by 0 bases, leaving 1 base between them. This CDR3 is 13 amino acids long. CDR1 is SGHNT and CDR2 is YYREEE in the germline V gene (reference sequence). The CDR3 region has the DNA TGTGCCAGCAGCTTGGATAGCAATCAGCCCCAGCATTTT. Amino acid sequence: CASSLDSNQPQHF.

The rearrangement uses TRBV4-2 and TRBJ2-6; D may match TRBD1 or TRBD2 (5 bases each). The V end was cut by 4 bases, the J end by 9 bases, with 19 bases between. This CDR3 has 16 residues. Per the germline V gene, CDR1 is LGHNA and CDR2 is YNFKEQ. DNA of the CDR3: TGTGCCAGCAGCCTAAGTTGGGGGATAGGTGGCAACGTCCTGACTTTC. It specifies CASSLSWGIGGNVLTF.

This chain connects TRBV4-2 to TRBJ2-3; the D is unclear. From germline, CDR1 is LGHNA and CDR2 YNFKEQ. The CDR3 runs to 15 residues. V was pared by 4 bases and J by 2 bases, with 13 bases between. In DNA, the CDR3 is TGTGCCAGCAGCCCCAGGCACCACTCCACAGATACGCAGTATTTT. It codes for CASSPRHHSTDTQYF.

J is TRBJ1-2 and V is TRBV15; D gene unclear. Per germline, CDR1 LNHNV and CDR2 YYDKDF (reference sequence). The V end was cut by 0 bases, the J end by 4 bases, with 12 bases between. This CDR3 comprises 15 residues. The CDR3 loop reads CATSRDSTRPYGYTF. The CDR3 DNA reads as TGTGCCACCAGCAGAGATTCGACAAGACCCTATGGCTACACCTTC.

This clone was found a few times. The chain combines TRBV19 with TRBJ2-4; D is undetermined. CDR3 size: 17 residues. Germline loops: CDR1 LNHDA, CDR2 SQIVND (reference sequence). Trimming shortened V by 1 base and J by 1 base, and 14 bases separated the two germline ends. The DNA of the CDR3 is TGTGCCAGTAGTATAGTTCCAAGGGCTTCGGCCAAAAACATTCAGTACTTC. As protein: CASSIVPRASAKNIQYF. Together with reference TRBV19 and TRBJ2-4, the CDR3 gives the full variable domain: DGGITQSPKYLFRKEGQNVTLSCEQNLNHDAMYWYRQDPGQGLRLIYYSQIVNDFQKGDIAEGYSVSREKKESFPLTVTSAQKNPTAFYLCASSIVPRASAKNIQYFGAGTRLSVL.

V gene TRBV29-1 combines with J gene TRBJ2-3, with D uncertain. The CDR3 loop spans 14 amino acids. In germline, CDR1 is SQVTM, CDR2 ANQGSEA. V was pared by 4 bases and J by 3 bases, with 14 bases between. Written as DNA, the CDR3 is TGCAGCGTTGTGTCACCGATACTGACAGATACGCAGTATTTT. Protein product: CSVVSPILTDTQYF.

The genes are TRBV7-9 and TRBJ2-2; D perhaps matches TRBD1 (6 bases). Germline values: CDR1 SEHNR, CDR2 FQNEAQ (reference sequence). Trimming shortened V by 1 base and J by 3 bases, and 6 bases separated the two germline ends. The CDR3 length is 14 residues. CDR3 residues: CASSLGQDTGELFF. The CDR3 DNA reads as TGTGCCAGCAGCTTAGGACAGGACACCGGGGAGCTGTTTTTT.

The sample holds a few counts of this clone. The chain employs TRBV6-5 and TRBJ2-5, with 8 bases aligning to TRBD2. The CDR3 runs to 15 residues. J lost 0 bases, V lost 5 bases, and 5 bases had no gene match. Germline-derived CDR1 and CDR2 are MNHEY and SVGAGI. The chain's CDR3 is CASSVSGAHQETQYF. The CDR3 DNA reads as TGTGCCAGCAGTGTTAGCGGGGCCCACCAAGAGACCCAGTACTTC.

The chain recombines TRBV7-8 with TRBJ2-7; TRBD1 agrees at 8 bases. This CDR3 region has 15 residues. Looked up from germline, CDR1 is SGHVS and CDR2 is FQNEAQ. The J segment lost 7 bases and the V segment lost 5 bases, leaving 13 bases of the junction unmatched. The DNA of the CDR3 is TGTGCCAGCAGCCCGCAAGCGACAGGGGTGGGGGAGCAGTACTTC. Its translation is CASSPQATGVGEQYF.

This clone was picked up a small number of times. This rearrangement joins TRBV5-5 to TRBJ2-2, with no clear D. Trimming stripped 0 bases from V and 6 bases from J, with 3 bases between. The CDR3 consists of 12 residues. In germline, CDR1 is SGHKS, CDR2 YYEKEE (reference sequence). Written as DNA, the CDR3 is TGTGCCAGCAGCTTGGATGCCGGGGAGCTGTTTTTT. It is translated as CASSLDAGELFF.

The chain employs TRBV4-1 and TRBJ1-2, with TRBD1 identical over 11 bases. CDR3 length equals 14 residues. With 4 bases clipped from V and 4 bases from J, the junction kept 2 bases outside the gene matches. Germline CDR1 and CDR2: MGHRA and YSYEKL. The CDR3 loop is CASSRTGGSYGYTF. Here the CDR3 DNA reads TGCGCCAGCAGCCGGACAGGGGGCAGCTATGGCTACACCTTC.